The present T cell receptor (beta chain) was sequenced within a study of cytomegalovirus exposure and HLA in healthy donors. Note on this clone: Its antigen remains unknown.

Primers included in the PCR were 60 Vbeta and 13 Jbeta primers. Measured with immunoSEQ multiplex PCR; TCRdb has only the in-frame clones, and not every one. This sample carries 74,000 or so clones, more than 60% of them seen once, and the ten largest clones take less than 7%. V lost 6 bases to trimming and J lost 1 base; unmatched junction nucleotides: 6. The CDR3 extends over 15 amino acids. Germline CDR1 ENHRY, CDR2 SYGVKD. Whole-study findings and limits: An assumption of roughly uniform sequencing depth across donors underlay the presence/absence analyses.

What was sequenced was PBMCs. The genes are TRBV10-3 and TRBJ2-5, with TRBD2 identical over 9 bases. This TCR was recovered from a male donor in good health and CMV-seropositive. The CDR3 DNA reads TGTGCCATCAGGGGGGATAGCGGGGGCCAAGAGACCCAGTACTTC. This encodes CAIRGDSGGQETQYF.